The rows below give T cell receptor beta chains drawn from one sample of a study of blood T cell repertoires in COVID-19. Profiling relied on immunoSEQ multiplex PCR, and the TCRdb table lists in-frame clones only, not all of them. This sample has about 300,000 clones, with approximately 88% found just once. The sample consisted of peripheral blood. Every receptor here comes from a woman in her 30s who had recovered from COVID-19. CDR3s include the opening cysteine and the closing phenylalanine or tryptophan.

TRBJ1-2,TRBV30,CAWDKIMKGDRLF
TRBJ2-5,TRBV6-5,CASSYTRQRETQYF
TRBJ2-2,TRBV18,CASSLTAGDTGELFF
TRBJ1-1,TRBV3-1/TRBV3-2,CASSLGQVNTEAFF
TRBJ1-1,TRBV2,CASRPGGNTEAFF
TRBJ2-2,TRBV30,CAHGVLYRARELFF
TRBJ1-2,TRBV6-6,CAHRGGEGYGYTF
TRBJ1-1,TRBV7-3,CASSLSGGNEAFF
TRBJ1-2,TRBV19,CASTPQSAANYGYTF
TRBJ2-5,TRBV7-3,CASSLIRAETQYF
TRBJ2-7,TRBV6-5,CASTPIGDSYEQYF
TRBJ2-1,TRBV27,CASRPSGPYNEQFF
TRBJ2-2,TRBV18,CASSPPAGRDTGELFF
TRBJ1-1,TRBV5-4,CASSRQSLNTEAFF
TRBJ1-2,TRBV9,CASSDPGDRGPYNYGYTF
TRBJ2-7,TRBV28,CASSLYGLAVLSYEQYF
TRBJ2-7,TRBV18,CASSPYSGDTYEQYF
TRBJ1-6,TRBV6-5,CASSDRGPYNSPLHF
TRBJ1-1,TRBV28,CASSSYRDSKRNTEAFF
TRBJ2-1,TRBV7-8,CASSSFYGNEQFF
TRBJ1-1,TRBV11-2,CASSLAKGTGWDTEAFF
TRBJ1-1,TRBV18,CASSPIRNTEAFF
TRBJ2-2,TRBV10-3,CAITGLAGGELFF
TRBJ1-2,TRBV4-3,CASSQMGGDYGYTF
TRBJ2-5,TRBV7-2,CASSFSGGETQYF
TRBJ1-6,TRBV9,CASSVGRRDSPLHF
TRBJ2-1,TRBV18,CASSFQDNNEQFF
TRBJ2-7,TRBV6-2/TRBV6-3,CASSYSKGLAGGPREQYF
TRBJ2-7,TRBV5-1,CASSFEIRVPYEQYF
TRBJ1-1,TRBV19,CASSMVPVPAGFTEAFF
TRBJ1-2,TRBV2,CASSIGQRANYGYTF